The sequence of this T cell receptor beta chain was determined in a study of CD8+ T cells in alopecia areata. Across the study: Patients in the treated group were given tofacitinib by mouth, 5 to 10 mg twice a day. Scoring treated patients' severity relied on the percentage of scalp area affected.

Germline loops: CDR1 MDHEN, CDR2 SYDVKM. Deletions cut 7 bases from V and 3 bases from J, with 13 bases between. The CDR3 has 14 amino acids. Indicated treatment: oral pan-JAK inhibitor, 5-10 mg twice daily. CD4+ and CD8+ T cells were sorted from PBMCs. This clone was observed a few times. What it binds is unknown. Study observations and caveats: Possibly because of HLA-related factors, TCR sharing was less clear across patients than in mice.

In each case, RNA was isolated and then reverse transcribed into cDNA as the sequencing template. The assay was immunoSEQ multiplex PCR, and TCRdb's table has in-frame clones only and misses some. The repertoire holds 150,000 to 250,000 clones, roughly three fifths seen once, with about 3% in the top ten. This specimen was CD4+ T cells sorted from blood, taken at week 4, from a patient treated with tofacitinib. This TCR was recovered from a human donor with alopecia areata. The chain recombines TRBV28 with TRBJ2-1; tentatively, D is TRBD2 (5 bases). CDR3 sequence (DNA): TGTGCCAGCACGCGCGGGCGAAACTACAATGAGCAGTTCTTC. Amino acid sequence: CASTRGRNYNEQFF.